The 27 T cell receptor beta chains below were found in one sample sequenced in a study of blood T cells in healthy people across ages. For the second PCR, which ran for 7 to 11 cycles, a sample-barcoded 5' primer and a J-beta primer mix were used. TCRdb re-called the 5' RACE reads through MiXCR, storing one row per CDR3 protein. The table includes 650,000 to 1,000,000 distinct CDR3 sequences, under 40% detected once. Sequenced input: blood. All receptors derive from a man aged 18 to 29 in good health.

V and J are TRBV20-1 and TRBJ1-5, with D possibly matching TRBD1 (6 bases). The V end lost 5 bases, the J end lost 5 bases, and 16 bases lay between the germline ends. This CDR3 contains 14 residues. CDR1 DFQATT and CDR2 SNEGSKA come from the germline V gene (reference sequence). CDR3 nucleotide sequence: TGCAGTGCTCCCACTCAGGGGAGGGATCAGCCCCAGCATTTT. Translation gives CSAPTQGRDQPQHF.

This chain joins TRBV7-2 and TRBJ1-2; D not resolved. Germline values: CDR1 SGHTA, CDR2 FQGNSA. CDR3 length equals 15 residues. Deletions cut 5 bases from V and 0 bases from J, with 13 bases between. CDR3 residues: CASSALVGANYGYTF. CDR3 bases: TGTGCCAGCAGCGCCCTTGTGGGAGCTAACTATGGCTACACCTTC.

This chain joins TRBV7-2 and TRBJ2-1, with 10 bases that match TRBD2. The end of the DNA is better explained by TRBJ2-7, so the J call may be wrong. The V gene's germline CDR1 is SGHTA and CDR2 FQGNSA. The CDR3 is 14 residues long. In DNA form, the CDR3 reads TGTGCCAGCCGGAGCGGGGGGGCCTACAATGAGCAGTACTTC. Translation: CASRSGGAYNEQYF.

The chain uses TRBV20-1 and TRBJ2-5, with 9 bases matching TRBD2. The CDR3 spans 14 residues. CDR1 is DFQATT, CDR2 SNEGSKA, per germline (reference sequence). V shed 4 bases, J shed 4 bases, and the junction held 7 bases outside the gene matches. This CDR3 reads CSATGAGGRETQYF. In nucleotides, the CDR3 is TGCAGTGCTACTGGAGCGGGGGGTCGAGAGACCCAGTACTTC.

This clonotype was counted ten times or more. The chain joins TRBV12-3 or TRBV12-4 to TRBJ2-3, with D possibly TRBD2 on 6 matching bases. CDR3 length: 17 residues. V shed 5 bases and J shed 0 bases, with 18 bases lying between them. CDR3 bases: TGTGCCAGCAGTCCCCCTTTGGGACTCATTAGCACAGATACGCAGTATTTT. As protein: CASSPPLGLISTDTQYF.

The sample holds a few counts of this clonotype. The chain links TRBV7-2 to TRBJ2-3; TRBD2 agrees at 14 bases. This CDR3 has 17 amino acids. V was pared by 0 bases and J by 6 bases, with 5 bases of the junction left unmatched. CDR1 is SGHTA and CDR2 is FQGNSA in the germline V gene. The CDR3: CASSLAGTSGGLDTQYF. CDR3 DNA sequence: TGTGCCAGCAGCTTAGCGGGGACTAGCGGGGGCCTTGATACGCAGTATTTT.

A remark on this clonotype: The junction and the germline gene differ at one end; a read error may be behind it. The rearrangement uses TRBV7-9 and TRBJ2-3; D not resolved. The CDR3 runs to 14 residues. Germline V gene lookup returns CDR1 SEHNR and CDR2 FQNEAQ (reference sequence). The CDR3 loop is CASSLGLGLDTRYF. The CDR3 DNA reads TGTGCCAGCAGCTTAGGGCTAGGCTTGGATACGCGGTATTTT. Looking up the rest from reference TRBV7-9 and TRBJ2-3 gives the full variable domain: DTGVSQNPRHKITKRGQNVTFRCDPISEHNRLYWYRQTLGQGPEFLTYFQNEAQLEKSRLLSDRFSAERPKGSFSTLEIQRTEQGDSAMYLCASSLGLGLDTRYFGPGTRLTVL.

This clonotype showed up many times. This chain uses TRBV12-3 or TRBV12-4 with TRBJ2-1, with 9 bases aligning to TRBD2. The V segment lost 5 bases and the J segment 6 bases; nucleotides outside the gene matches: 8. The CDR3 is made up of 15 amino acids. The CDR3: CASSLTRGGVNEQFF. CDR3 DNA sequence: TGTGCCAGCAGTCTCACGCGGGGGGGCGTCAATGAGCAGTTCTTC.

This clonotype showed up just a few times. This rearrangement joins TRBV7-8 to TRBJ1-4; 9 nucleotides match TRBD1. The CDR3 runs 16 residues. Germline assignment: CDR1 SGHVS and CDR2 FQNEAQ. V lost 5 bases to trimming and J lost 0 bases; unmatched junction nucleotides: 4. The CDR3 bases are TGTGCCAGCAGCAGACAGGGGGGTGCAACTAATGAAAAACTGTTTTTT. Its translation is CASSRQGGATNEKLFF.

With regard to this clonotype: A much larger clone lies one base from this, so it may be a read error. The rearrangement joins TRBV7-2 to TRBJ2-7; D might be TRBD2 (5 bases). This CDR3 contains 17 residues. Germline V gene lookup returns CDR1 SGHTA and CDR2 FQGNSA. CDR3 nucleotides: TGTGCCAACAGCTTAAGAGAGGGCGGGCCAAGCTCCTACGAGCAGTACTTC. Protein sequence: CANSLREGGPSSYEQYF.

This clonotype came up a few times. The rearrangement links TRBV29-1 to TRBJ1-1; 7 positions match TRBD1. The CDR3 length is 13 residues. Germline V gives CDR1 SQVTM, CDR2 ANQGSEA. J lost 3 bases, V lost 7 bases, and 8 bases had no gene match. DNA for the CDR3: TGCAGCGCTAACAGGGGCCGCGACACTGAAGCTTTCTTT. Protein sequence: CSANRGRDTEAFF.

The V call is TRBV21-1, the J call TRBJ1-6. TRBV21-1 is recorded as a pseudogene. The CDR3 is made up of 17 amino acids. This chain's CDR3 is CASSLLEAELGNSPLHF. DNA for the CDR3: TGTGCCAGCAGCCTTCTTGAGGCCGAGTTGGGGAATTCACCCCTCCACTTT.

In DNA form, the CDR3 reads TGTGCCAGCAGCGTCCGGGACAACTACGAGCAGTACTTC. Encoded protein: CASSVRDNYEQYF. The rearrangement links TRBV2 to TRBJ2-7; D is possibly TRBD1 (6 bases). The CDR3 contains 13 residues. V shed 6 bases and J shed 3 bases, with 12 bases lying between them. Germline CDR1 SNHLY, CDR2 FYNNEI. The full variable domain, completed using reference TRBV2 and TRBJ2-7, is EPEVTQTPSHQVTQMGQEVILRCVPISNHLYFYWYRQILGQKVEFLVSFYNNEISEKSEIFDDQFSVERPDGSNFTLKIRSTKLEDSAMYFCASSVRDNYEQYFGPGTRLTVT.

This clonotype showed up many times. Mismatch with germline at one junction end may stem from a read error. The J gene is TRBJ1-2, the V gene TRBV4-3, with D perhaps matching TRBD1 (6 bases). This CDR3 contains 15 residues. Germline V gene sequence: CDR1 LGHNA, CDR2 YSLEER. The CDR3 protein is CASSQAGQGNYGYTF. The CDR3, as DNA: TGTGCCAGCAGCCAAGCGGGGCAGGGGAACTATGGCTACACCTTC.

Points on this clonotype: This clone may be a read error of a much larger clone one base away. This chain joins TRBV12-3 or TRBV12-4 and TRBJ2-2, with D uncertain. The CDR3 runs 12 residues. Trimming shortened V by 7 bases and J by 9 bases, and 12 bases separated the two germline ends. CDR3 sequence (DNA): TGTGCCAGCAACCAAATCGGCCGGGAGCTGTTTTTT. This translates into CASNQIGRELFF.

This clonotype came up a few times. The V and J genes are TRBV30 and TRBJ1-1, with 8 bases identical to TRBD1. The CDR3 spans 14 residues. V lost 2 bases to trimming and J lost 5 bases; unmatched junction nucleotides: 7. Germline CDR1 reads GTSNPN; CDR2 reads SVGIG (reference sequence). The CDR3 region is CAWSLDRVVTEAFF. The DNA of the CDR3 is TGTGCCTGGAGTCTGGACAGGGTAGTGACTGAAGCTTTCTTT.

CDR3 amino acids: CASSPDRGTYNSPLHF. In nucleotides, the CDR3 is TGCGCCAGCAGCCCAGACAGGGGGACCTATAATTCACCCCTCCACTTT. This chain uses TRBV5-1 with TRBJ1-6; TRBD1 aligns across 9 bases. CDR1 SGHRS and CDR2 YFSETQ come from the germline V gene. Trimming at V came to 4 bases and at J to 2 bases, leaving 4 bases not matched to a gene. CDR3 length: 16 amino acids.

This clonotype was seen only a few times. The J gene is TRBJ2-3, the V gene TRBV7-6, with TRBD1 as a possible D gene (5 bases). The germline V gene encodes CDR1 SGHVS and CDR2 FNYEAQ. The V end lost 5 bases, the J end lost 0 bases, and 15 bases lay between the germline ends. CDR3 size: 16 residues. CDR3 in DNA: TGTGCCAGCAGCCCCCGACAGAGAATCAGCACAGATACGCAGTATTTT. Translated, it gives CASSPRQRISTDTQYF.

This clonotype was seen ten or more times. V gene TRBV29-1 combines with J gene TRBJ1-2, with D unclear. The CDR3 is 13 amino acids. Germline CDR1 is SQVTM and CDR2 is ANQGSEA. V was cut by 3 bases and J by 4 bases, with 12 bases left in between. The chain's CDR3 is CSVDPPDLYGYTF. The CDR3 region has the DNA TGCAGCGTTGATCCCCCGGACCTCTATGGCTACACCTTC.

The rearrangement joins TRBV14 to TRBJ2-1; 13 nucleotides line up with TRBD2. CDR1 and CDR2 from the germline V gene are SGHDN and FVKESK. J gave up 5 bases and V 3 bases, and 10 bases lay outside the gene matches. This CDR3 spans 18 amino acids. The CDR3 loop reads CASSHRKLAGGRHNEQFF. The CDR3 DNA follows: TGTGCCAGCAGCCACCGAAAACTAGCGGGGGGGCGACACAATGAGCAGTTCTTC.

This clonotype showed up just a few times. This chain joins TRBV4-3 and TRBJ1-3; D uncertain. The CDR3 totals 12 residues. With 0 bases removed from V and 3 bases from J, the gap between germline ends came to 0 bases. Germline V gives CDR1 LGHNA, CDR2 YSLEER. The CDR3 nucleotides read TGCGCCAGCAGCCAAGATGGAAACACCATATATTTT. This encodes CASSQDGNTIYF.

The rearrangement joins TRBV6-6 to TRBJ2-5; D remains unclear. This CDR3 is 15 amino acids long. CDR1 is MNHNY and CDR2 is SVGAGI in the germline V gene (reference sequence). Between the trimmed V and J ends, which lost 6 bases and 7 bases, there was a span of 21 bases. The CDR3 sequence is CASRSLRGTGGTQYF. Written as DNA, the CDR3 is TGTGCCAGCAGGTCCCTAAGAGGCACCGGCGGGACCCAGTACTTC.

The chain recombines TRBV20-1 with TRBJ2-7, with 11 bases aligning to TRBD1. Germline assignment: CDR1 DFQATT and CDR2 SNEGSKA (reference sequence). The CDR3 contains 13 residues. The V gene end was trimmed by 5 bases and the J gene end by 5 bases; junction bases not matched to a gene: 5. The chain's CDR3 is CSARTGGLNEQYF. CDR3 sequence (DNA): TGCAGTGCTCGGACAGGGGGCCTAAACGAGCAGTACTTC.

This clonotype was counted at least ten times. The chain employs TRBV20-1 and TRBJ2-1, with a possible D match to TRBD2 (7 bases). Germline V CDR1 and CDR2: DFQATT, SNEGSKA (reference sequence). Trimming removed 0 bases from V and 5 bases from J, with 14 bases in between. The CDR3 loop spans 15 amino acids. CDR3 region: CSARDYAGADNEQFF. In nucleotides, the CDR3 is TGCAGTGCTAGAGATTACGCGGGGGCAGACAATGAGCAGTTCTTC.

The CDR3 spells CSASRVTTMNTEAFF. CDR3 coding DNA: TGCAGTGCTAGTCGGGTTACGACTATGAACACTGAAGCTTTCTTT. V is TRBV20-1 and J is TRBJ1-1; D gene uncertain. Germline CDR1 is DFQATT and CDR2 is SNEGSKA (reference sequence). V was pared by 3 bases and J by 0 bases, with 14 bases between. This CDR3 contains 15 residues.

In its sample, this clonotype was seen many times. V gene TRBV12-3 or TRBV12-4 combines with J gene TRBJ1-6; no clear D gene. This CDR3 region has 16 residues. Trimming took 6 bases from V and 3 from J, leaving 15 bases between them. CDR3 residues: CASSAGGRLYNSPLHF. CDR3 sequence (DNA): TGTGCCAGCAGCGCAGGAGGGCGGCTCTATAATTCACCCCTCCACTTT.

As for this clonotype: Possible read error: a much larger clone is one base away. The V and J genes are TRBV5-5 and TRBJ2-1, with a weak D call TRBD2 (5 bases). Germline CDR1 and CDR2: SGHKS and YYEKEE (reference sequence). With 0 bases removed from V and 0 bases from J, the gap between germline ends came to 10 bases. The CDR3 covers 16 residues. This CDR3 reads CASSLASSGSYNEQFF. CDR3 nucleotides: TGTGCCAGCAGCTTGGCCAGCAGCGGCTCCTACAATGAGCAGTTCTTC.